This is a list of T cell receptor beta chains from one sample in a study of T cell responses to AZD1222 COVID-19 vaccine. Clones were sequenced by immunoSEQ multiplex PCR, and TCRdb holds only the in-frame ones, with some missing. The sample consists of tens of thousands of clones, more than 75% of them appearing once. This specimen was peripheral blood, taken 28 days after the second AZD1222 dose. The receptors were gathered from an adult who received the AZD1222 COVID-19 vaccine. Each CDR3 is given with its conserved first and last residue. Fields, in order: J gene, V gene, D gene, clone size, CDR3 protein, CDR3 DNA. D genes are given only for firm matches. Some rows mark clone size as missing; the rest say once, few, many or name a class of expanded clone.

TRBJ2-3	TRBV2	TRBD2	.	CASSGAGVRGDTQYF	TGTGCCAGCAGTGGGGCGGGAGTGAGGGGAGATACGCAGTATTTT
TRBJ2-5	TRBV2	.	.	CASSEIEQETQYF	TGTGCCAGCAGTGAGATCGAGCAAGAGACCCAGTACTTC
TRBJ2-7	TRBV27	TRBD1	.	CASIDRGSYEQYF	TGTGCCAGCATCGACAGGGGCTCCTACGAGCAGTACTTC
TRBJ2-3	TRBV2	.	.	CASSEAPGTQYF	TGTGCCAGCAGTGAAGCGCCAGGGACGCAGTATTTT
TRBJ2-2	TRBV25-1	TRBD1	.	CASSGQGSGGELFF	TGTGCCAGCAGTGGACAGGGATCCGGCGGGGAGCTGTTTTTT
TRBJ1-1	TRBV5-8	.	.	CASSLEYGDGNTEAFF	TGTGCCAGCAGCTTGGAGTACGGGGATGGAAACACTGAAGCTTTCTTT
TRBJ2-2	TRBV7-6	.	once	CASSRTGETNTGELFF	TGTGCCAGCAGCCGTACAGGTGAGACGAACACCGGGGAGCTGTTTTTT
TRBJ2-7	TRBV7-3	.	once	CASSLAGSEQYF	TGTGCCAGCAGCTTAGCCGGAAGCGAGCAGTACTTC
TRBJ2-5	TRBV15	TRBD2	.	CATSRDPGGQETQYF	TGTGCCACCAGCAGAGATCCGGGGGGGCAAGAGACCCAGTACTTC
TRBJ2-3	TRBV9	TRBD2	.	CASSVVGSGSGTDTQYF	TGTGCCAGCAGCGTAGTTGGTAGCGGGAGCGGCACAGATACGCAGTATTTT
TRBJ2-5	TRBV6-7	.	.	CASADKETQYF	TGTGCCAGCGCAGACAAAGAGACCCAGTACTTC
TRBJ1-1	TRBV7-6	TRBD1	.	CASSSQGDTEAFF	TGTGCCAGCAGCTCCCAGGGGGACACTGAAGCTTTCTTT
TRBJ2-7	TRBV5-1	.	.	CASGGTSGEQYF	TGCGCCAGCGGGGGGACATCGGGGGAGCAGTACTTC
TRBJ2-1	TRBV5-1	TRBD2	.	CASSFQRESDEQFF	TGCGCCAGCAGCTTTCAGCGGGAGAGTGATGAGCAGTTCTTC
TRBJ1-1	TRBV7-9	.	.	CASSPRGVVTEAFF	TGTGCCAGCAGCCCGAGGGGGGTGGTGACTGAAGCTTTCTTT
TRBJ2-2	TRBV29-1	.	once	CSVEDLSPRGNTGELFF	TGCAGCGTTGAAGATCTTAGTCCCAGGGGGAACACCGGGGAGCTGTTTTTT
TRBJ1-6	TRBV3-1/TRBV3-2	.	.	CASSQEGLISSYNSPLHF	TGTGCCAGCAGCCAAGAGGGACTTATTAGCTCCTATAATTCACCCCTCCACTTT